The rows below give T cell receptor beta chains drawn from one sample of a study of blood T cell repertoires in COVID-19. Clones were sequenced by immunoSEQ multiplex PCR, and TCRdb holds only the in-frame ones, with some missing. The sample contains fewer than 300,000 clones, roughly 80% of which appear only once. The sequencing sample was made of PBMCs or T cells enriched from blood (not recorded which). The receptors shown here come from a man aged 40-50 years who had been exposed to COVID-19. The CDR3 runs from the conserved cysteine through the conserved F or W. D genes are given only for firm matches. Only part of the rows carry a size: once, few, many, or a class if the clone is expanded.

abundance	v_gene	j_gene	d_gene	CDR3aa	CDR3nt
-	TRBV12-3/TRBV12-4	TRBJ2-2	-	CASSLHTGELFF	TGTGCCAGCAGTTTACATACCGGGGAGCTGTTTTTT
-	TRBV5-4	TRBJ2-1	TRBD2	CASSLRIAGGGDEQFF	TGTGCCAGCAGCCTACGCATAGCGGGAGGAGGGGATGAGCAGTTCTTC
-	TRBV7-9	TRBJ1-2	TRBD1	CASSLVQGINGYTF	TGTGCCAGCAGCCTCGTACAGGGGATAAATGGCTACACCTTC
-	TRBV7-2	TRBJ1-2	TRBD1	CASSDTGGYFGYTF	TGTGCCAGCAGCGATACAGGGGGTTATTTTGGCTACACCTTC
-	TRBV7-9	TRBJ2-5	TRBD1	CASTLGQAIQETQYF	TGTGCCAGCACTCTCGGACAGGCCATCCAAGAGACCCAGTACTTC
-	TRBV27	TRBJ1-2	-	CASSLSPSRARLANYGYTF	TGTGCCAGCAGTCTCTCACCCTCCAGGGCCCGACTAGCTAACTATGGCTACACCTTC
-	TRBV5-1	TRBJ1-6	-	CASTLGANSPLHF	TGCGCCAGCACGTTGGGGGCAAATTCACCCCTCCACTTT
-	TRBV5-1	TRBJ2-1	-	CASSLEPSRGGGSYNEQFF	TGCGCCAGCAGCTTGGAACCCTCGAGGGGGGGAGGGTCCTACAATGAGCAGTTCTTC
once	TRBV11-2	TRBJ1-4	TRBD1	CASSRGQGEKLFF	TGTGCCAGCAGCCGCGGACAGGGAGAAAAACTGTTTTTT
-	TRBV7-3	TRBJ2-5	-	CASSLGRQETQYF	TGTGCCAGCAGTCTGGGGCGTCAAGAGACCCAGTACTTC
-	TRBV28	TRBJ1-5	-	CASTSAGGNQPQHF	TGTGCCAGCACCTCCGCCGGGGGTAATCAGCCCCAGCATTTT
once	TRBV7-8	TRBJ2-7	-	CASTTGEYEQYF	TGTGCCAGCACTACCGGGGAATACGAGCAGTACTTC
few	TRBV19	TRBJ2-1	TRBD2	CASESGYAGEKGNEQFF	TGTGCCAGTGAGTCCGGGTATGCGGGAGAAAAAGGGAATGAGCAGTTCTTC
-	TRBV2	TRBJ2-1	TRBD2	CASLREGYSSYNEQFF	TGTGCCAGCCTGCGGGAGGGCTATAGCTCCTACAATGAGCAGTTCTTC
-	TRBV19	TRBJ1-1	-	CASSQGRTEAFF	TGTGCCAGTAGTCAGGGTAGGACTGAAGCTTTCTTT
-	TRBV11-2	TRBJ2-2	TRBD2	CASSPGVAGGLTGELFF	TGTGCCAGCAGCCCAGGGGTAGCGGGAGGTCTCACCGGGGAGCTGTTTTTT
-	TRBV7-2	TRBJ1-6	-	CASSLEAGSSSPLHF	TGTGCCAGCAGCTTAGAAGCGGGGTCTAGTTCACCCCTCCACTTT
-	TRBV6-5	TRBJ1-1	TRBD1	CASRAGGIVTEAFF	TGTGCCAGCAGGGCAGGGGGCATCGTCACTGAAGCTTTCTTT
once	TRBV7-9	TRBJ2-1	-	CASSPQGYEQFF	TGTGCCAGCAGCCCGCAGGGTTATGAGCAGTTCTTC
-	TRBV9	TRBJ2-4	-	CASSVLPSLAKNIQYF	TGTGCCAGCAGCGTCCTACCTTCTTTAGCCAAAAACATTCAGTACTTC
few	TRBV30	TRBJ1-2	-	CAWSRGRGYTF	TGTGCCTGGAGCAGGGGTCGTGGCTACACCTTC
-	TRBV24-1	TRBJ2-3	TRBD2	CATSDLALRTSLGTDTQYF	TGTGCCACCAGTGATTTAGCCCTTCGGACTAGCCTGGGCACAGATACGCAGTATTTT
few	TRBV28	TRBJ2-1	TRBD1	CASSSPGQGYNEQFF	TGTGCCAGCAGCTCCCCGGGACAGGGTTACAATGAGCAGTTCTTC
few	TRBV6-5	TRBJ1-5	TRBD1	CASRDTGVGNQPQHF	TGTGCCAGCAGGGATACAGGGGTAGGCAATCAGCCCCAGCATTTT
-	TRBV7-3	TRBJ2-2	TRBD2	CASTPFHRGGGGELFF	TGTGCCAGCACCCCATTCCACCGGGGGGGAGGCGGGGAGCTGTTTTTT
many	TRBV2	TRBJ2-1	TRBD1	CASSEPRQGVEQFF	TGTGCCAGCAGTGAACCGCGACAGGGGGTTGAGCAGTTCTTC
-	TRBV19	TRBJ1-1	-	CASSKTGLNTEAFF	TGTGCCAGTAGCAAGACAGGACTGAACACTGAAGCTTTCTTT
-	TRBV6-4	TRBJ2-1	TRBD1	CASSDSNRGRGNEQFF	TGTGCCAGCAGTGACTCGAACAGGGGAAGGGGGAATGAGCAGTTCTTC
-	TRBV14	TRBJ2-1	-	CASSRRSYNEQFF	TGTGCCAGCAGCCGTCGCTCCTACAATGAGCAGTTCTTC
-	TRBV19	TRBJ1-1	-	CASSTHQGTEAFF	TGTGCCAGTAGTACGCACCAGGGGACTGAAGCTTTCTTT
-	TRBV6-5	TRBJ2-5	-	CASSPGYQETQYF	TGTGCCAGCAGCCCAGGATACCAAGAGACCCAGTACTTC
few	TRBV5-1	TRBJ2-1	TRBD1	CASSLGTGNEQFF	TGCGCCAGCAGCTTGGGGACAGGCAATGAGCAGTTCTTC
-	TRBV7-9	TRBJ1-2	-	CASTPPTRRGLANYGYTF	TGTGCCAGCACCCCTCCCACCCGGCGGGGGTTAGCTAACTATGGCTACACCTTC
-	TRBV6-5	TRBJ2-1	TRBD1	CASSSPDRGLNEQFF	TGTGCCAGCAGTTCTCCGGACAGGGGGCTGAATGAGCAGTTCTTC
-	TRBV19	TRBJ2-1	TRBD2	CASSSGSGYNEQFF	TGTGCCAGTAGCTCGGGTAGCGGGTACAATGAGCAGTTCTTC
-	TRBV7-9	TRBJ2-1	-	CASSANGAYNEQFF	TGTGCCAGCAGCGCCAACGGGGCCTACAATGAGCAGTTCTTC
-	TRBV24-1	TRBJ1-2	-	CATDSAPYGYTF	TGTGCCACCGACAGTGCCCCTTATGGCTACACCTTC
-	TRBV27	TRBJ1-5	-	CASRGGQYPNQPQHF	TGTGCCAGCAGGGGGGGGCAGTACCCCAATCAGCCCCAGCATTTT
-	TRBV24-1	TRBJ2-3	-	CATSVGASYTDTQYF	TGTGCCACCAGTGTGGGGGCCTCATACACAGATACGCAGTATTTT
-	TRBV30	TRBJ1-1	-	CAWANWGLKGGSVLNTEAFF	TGTGCCTGGGCAAATTGGGGGTTGAAGGGAGGATCAGTTCTGAACACTGAAGCTTTCTTT
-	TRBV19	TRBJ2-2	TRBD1	CASISDRVDSGELFF	TGTGCCAGTATCTCGGACAGGGTTGATTCCGGGGAGCTGTTTTTT
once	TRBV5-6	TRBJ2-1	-	CASNREGNEQFF	TGTGCCAGCAACAGGGAGGGCAATGAGCAGTTCTTC
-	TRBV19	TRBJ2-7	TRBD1	CASAKGTGVNEQYF	TGTGCCAGTGCGAAGGGGACAGGGGTTAACGAGCAGTACTTC
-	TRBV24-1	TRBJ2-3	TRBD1	CATSGGQGVSTDTQYF	TGTGCCACCAGTGGTGGACAGGGGGTAAGCACAGATACGCAGTATTTT
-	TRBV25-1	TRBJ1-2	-	CATQFSNYGYTF	TGTGCCACCCAGTTTTCTAACTATGGCTACACCTTC
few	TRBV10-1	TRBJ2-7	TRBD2	CASSAAGVNEQYF	TGCGCCAGCAGTGCCGCGGGAGTTAACGAGCAGTACTTC
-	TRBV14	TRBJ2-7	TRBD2	CASSLTPGLAIEQYF	TGTGCCAGCAGCCTCACTCCGGGACTAGCGATTGAGCAGTACTTC
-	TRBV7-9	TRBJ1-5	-	CASSPRGGINQPQHF	TGTGCCAGCAGCCCAAGGGGGGGGATCAATCAGCCCCAGCATTTT
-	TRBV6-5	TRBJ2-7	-	CASSPSPGRHEQYF	TGTGCCAGCAGCCCCTCCCCAGGGCGTCACGAGCAGTACTTC
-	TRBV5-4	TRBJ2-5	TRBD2	CASSSRLAGVETQYF	TGTGCCAGCAGCTCCCGACTAGCGGGAGTGGAGACCCAGTACTTC